This is a list of T cell receptor beta chains from one sample in a study of T cells in Graves' hyperthyroidism and ophthalmopathy. TCRdb re-called the multiplex PCR reads with MiXCR, one entry per CDR3 protein. The sample lists under 650,000 distinct CDR3 sequences; 15% to 20% were seen once. Sequenced input: blood. The receptors shown here come from a woman in her twenties or thirties with Graves' hyperthyroidism. The CDR3 runs from the conserved cysteine through the conserved F or W. D genes are given only for firm matches. Clone sizes are given selectively: once, few, many, or a class where the clone is expanded.

d_gene	v_gene	abundance	j_gene	CDR3nt	CDR3aa
-	TRBV28	-	TRBJ1-5	TGTGCCAGCAGTTTATGGGGGTTAGGCACGATCAATCAGCCCCAGCATTTT	CASSLWGLGTINQPQHF
-	TRBV28	many	TRBJ2-7	TGTGCCAGCAGTTTGTGGGGATTCGAGCAGTACTTC	CASSLWGFEQYF
TRBD2	TRBV29-1	many	TRBJ2-1	TGCAGCTCTGGTGCGACTAGCGGGATCAATGAGCAGTTCTTC	CSSGATSGINEQFF
TRBD2	TRBV5-1	many	TRBJ2-3	TGCGCCAGCAGCCTAGCGGGAGTGGGGTTACGGCCTCAAGATACGCAGTATTTT	CASSLAGVGLRPQDTQYF
-	TRBV7-8	many	TRBJ1-5	TGTGCCAGCAGCTCCCGAACAGGGCAGGGTCAGCCCCAGCATTTT	CASSSRTGQGQPQHF
-	TRBV2	many	TRBJ2-5	TGTGCCAGCAGAGCCACAAGGGGAGCAGAGACCCAGTACTTC	CASRATRGAETQYF
-	TRBV7-9	few	TRBJ1-1	TGTGCCAGCAGCCCCCCCCGGACTGAAGCTTTCTTT	CASSPPRTEAFF
-	TRBV7-8	many	TRBJ1-1	TGTGCCAGCAGCTTAGACCCCTGGGCTGAAGCTTTCTTT	CASSLDPWAEAFF
TRBD1	TRBV19	-	TRBJ2-7	TGTGCCAGTAGTATAGATCTGTCCAGGGGGAACTACGAGCAGTACTTC	CASSIDLSRGNYEQYF
TRBD2	TRBV12-5	many	TRBJ2-1	TGTGCTAGTGGTTTGTCCATTCGACTAGCGGGTAACAATGAGCAGTTCTTC	CASGLSIRLAGNNEQFF
-	TRBV7-9	few	TRBJ1-5	TGTGCCAGCAGCCGCTACGGGACACTTAATCAGCCCCAGCATTTT	CASSRYGTLNQPQHF
-	TRBV6-1	-	TRBJ1-6	TGTGCCAGCCGGGACGGCCTTTATAATTCACCCCTCCACTTT	CASRDGLYNSPLHF
-	TRBV11-2	few	TRBJ2-5	TGTGCCAGCAGGCATGACGGGGCAGACCAAGAGGCCCAGTACTTC	CASRHDGADQEAQYF
-	TRBV12-3/TRBV12-4	many	TRBJ2-6	TGTGCCAGCAGTTTATCAGGGCCTGGGGCCAACGTCCTGACTTTC	CASSLSGPGANVLTF
-	TRBV20-1	many	TRBJ1-2	TGCAGTGCTAGTGAGAGCTATGGCTACACCTTC	CSASESYGYTF
-	TRBV28	many	TRBJ2-7	TGTGCCAGCACCTCCCCCCACTACGAGCAGTACTTC	CASTSPHYEQYF
TRBD1	TRBV30	-	TRBJ1-1	TGTGCCTGGGGGGGGACAGCTGAAGCTTTCTTT	CAWGGTAEAFF
-	TRBV11-2	-	TRBJ2-2	TGTGCCAGCAGCTTGGTAGGGAGGACCGGGGAGCTGTTTTTT	CASSLVGRTGELFF
TRBD1	TRBV30	many	TRBJ1-2	TGTGCCTGGAGTTCACCGGGACAGGGATTTATTTACGGCTACACCTTC	CAWSSPGQGFIYGYTF
-	TRBV12-3/TRBV12-4	many	TRBJ1-2	TGTGCCAGCAGTACCCTGGTAACGTCCGGCTACACCTTC	CASSTLVTSGYTF
-	TRBV20-1	many	TRBJ2-7	TGCAGTGCTAGAGATACCATGGCAGGCCTTCGCGGCGAGCAGTACTTC	CSARDTMAGLRGEQYF
-	TRBV29-1	-	TRBJ1-2	TGCAGCGGGGAGGGGGTAGAAGGCTACACCTTC	CSGEGVEGYTF
TRBD1	TRBV27	many	TRBJ1-2	TGTGCCAGCAGTTCCCTTGGGACAGGGGGAATTAACTATGGCTACACCTTC	CASSSLGTGGINYGYTF
-	TRBV6-2/TRBV6-3	once	TRBJ1-2	TGTGCCAGCAGTTACCAGGGCCGGAATGGCTACACCTTC	CASSYQGRNGYTF
-	TRBV28	few	TRBJ2-2	TGTGCCAGCAGCTCCCTCTTCGGCGGGGAGCTGTTTTTT	CASSSLFGGELFF
TRBD2	TRBV7-3	many	TRBJ2-5	TGTGCCAGCAGCCCGACTAGCAACCAAGAGACCCAGTACTTC	CASSPTSNQETQYF
TRBD1	TRBV20-1	-	TRBJ2-7	TGCAGTGCGATCGGACAGGGGATGTTCTCCTACGAGCAGTACTTC	CSAIGQGMFSYEQYF
-	TRBV6-1	-	TRBJ2-7	TGTGCCAGCAGACAAGGGTCAGGGCCCTACGAGCAGTACTTC	CASRQGSGPYEQYF
TRBD1	TRBV12-3/TRBV12-4	many	TRBJ2-3	TGTGCCAGCAGTCTCGGACAGGGGGATACGCAGTATTTT	CASSLGQGDTQYF
-	TRBV20-1	many	TRBJ1-2	TGCAGTGCCCTACCTGAGACTTTCTATGGCTACACCTTC	CSALPETFYGYTF
-	TRBV12-3/TRBV12-4	-	TRBJ1-6	TGTGCCAGCAGATCCGCAACCTGGGGAAATAATTCACCCCTCCACTTT	CASRSATWGNNSPLHF
-	TRBV6-1	-	TRBJ2-7	TGTGCCAGCAGTTATCACACGGGAGAGCAGTACTTC	CASSYHTGEQYF
-	TRBV2	-	TRBJ1-2	TGTGCCAGCAGTGACGGGCAGCGGCCCCTCTATGGCTACACCTTC	CASSDGQRPLYGYTF
-	TRBV7-8	-	TRBJ1-3	TGTGCCAGCGGACCGAACAGGGCTGGAAACACCATATATTTT	CASGPNRAGNTIYF
TRBD1	TRBV5-6	-	TRBJ1-3	TGTGCCAGCAGCGATCTACAGGGGTCAGGAAACACCATATATTTT	CASSDLQGSGNTIYF
TRBD2	TRBV12-3/TRBV12-4	few	TRBJ2-1	TGTGCCAGCAGTTTCCTAGCGGGAGTCGGCAATGAGCAGTTCTTC	CASSFLAGVGNEQFF
TRBD1	TRBV25-1	many	TRBJ1-4	TGTGCCAGCAGCCCGACAGGGACCTCTTCAACTAATGAAAAACTGTTTTTT	CASSPTGTSSTNEKLFF
-	TRBV2	many	TRBJ1-1	TGTGCCAGCAGTGAATCGCAGGGAGTTGAAGCTTTCTTT	CASSESQGVEAFF
TRBD2	TRBV7-2	many	TRBJ2-5	TGTGCCAGCAGCAAGCCTCTAGCGGGAGAATTCCGGGAGACCCAGTACTTC	CASSKPLAGEFRETQYF
-	TRBV19	few	TRBJ2-2	TGTGCCAGTACGGGACTCGCAGGGGGTGGGGAGCTGTTTTTT	CASTGLAGGGELFF
-	TRBV7-2	many	TRBJ2-1	TGTGCCAGCAGCTTAGGAGTGGCGGGCCCCTCCTACAATGAGCAGTTCTTC	CASSLGVAGPSYNEQFF
-	TRBV28	few	TRBJ2-3	TGTGCCAGCAGTTTCTCGAACTCAGATACGCAGTATTTT	CASSFSNSDTQYF
-	TRBV11-2	many	TRBJ2-5	TGTGCCAGCAGCCCTACGGGGAGAAACCAAGAGACCCAGTACTTC	CASSPTGRNQETQYF
-	TRBV20-1	many	TRBJ2-7	TGCAGTGTCGAGGGGATTAGTAACGAGCAGTACTTC	CSVEGISNEQYF
TRBD2	TRBV5-1	-	TRBJ2-2	TGCGCCAGCAGCGAGCTAGCGGGAGCGAACACCGGGGAGCTGTTTTTT	CASSELAGANTGELFF
-	TRBV30	few	TRBJ2-2	TGTGCCTGGAGTGACCCCCCCGGGGAGCTGTTTTTT	CAWSDPPGELFF
TRBD1	TRBV20-1	-	TRBJ2-7	TGCAGTTTAAAGACAGGGAGCCTCTACGAGCAGTACTTC	CSLKTGSLYEQYF
-	TRBV11-3	-	TRBJ2-1	TGTGCCAGCAGCTTAGACGGCTTTAATGAGCAGTTCTTC	CASSLDGFNEQFF
-	TRBV9	-	TRBJ2-7	TGTGCCAGCAGCGGTCTAGGCCATGAGCAGTACTTC	CASSGLGHEQYF
TRBD2	TRBV29-1	few	TRBJ2-7	TGCAGCGTTGAGGGGACTAGCGGGACGTCGTCCTACGAGCAGTACTTC	CSVEGTSGTSSYEQYF
TRBD2	TRBV18	many	TRBJ2-1	TGTGCCAGCTCACCCCCGAGCGGGACGGTTTCGGGTGAGCAGTTCTTC	CASSPPSGTVSGEQFF
TRBD1	TRBV6-1	many	TRBJ2-1	TGTGCCAGCATCTTCAGTGGGGACAGCTCCTACAATGAGCAGTTCTTC	CASIFSGDSSYNEQFF